These 16 T cell receptor beta chains share one sample of origin, sequenced in a study of blood T cell repertoires in COVID-19. Clones were read by immunoSEQ multiplex PCR, and TCRdb kept only the in-frame ones, dropping some. Here the sample spans 250,000 to 300,000 clones, around 90% being singletons. The material sequenced was peripheral blood. These receptor sequences come from a woman between 70 and 85 years old with COVID-19, enrolled during active disease.

This chain joins TRBV4-1 and TRBJ2-1; weak D call: TRBD2 (5 bases). V lost 2 bases and J 9 bases, leaving 5 bases between the germline ends. Germline CDR1 reads MGHRA; CDR2 reads YSYEKL. This CDR3 has 11 residues. The CDR3 sequence is CASSQTSEQFF. DNA of the CDR3: TGCGCCAGCAGCCAAACTAGTGAGCAGTTCTTC.

The chain couples TRBV3-1 (or the pseudogene TRBV3-2) to TRBJ2-5; tentative D call: TRBD2 (6 bases). Germline values: CDR1 LGHDT, CDR2 YNNKEL (reference sequence). V was trimmed by 4 bases and J by 2 bases, leaving 14 bases between them. The length of the CDR3 is 15 residues. The CDR3 nucleotides are TGTGCCAGCAGCCCGACGAGCGGGTTACAAGAGACCCAGTACTTC. Encoded protein: CASSPTSGLQETQYF.

The J gene is TRBJ2-7, the V gene TRBV3-1 (or the pseudogene TRBV3-2), with 11 bases that match TRBD1. Per the germline V gene, CDR1 is LGHDT and CDR2 is YNNKEL (reference sequence). Trimming removed 4 bases from V and 7 bases from J; junction bases left unmatched: 12. The CDR3 covers 16 residues. CDR3 residues: CASSLTGDRGRREQYF. DNA of the CDR3: TGTGCCAGCAGCCTCACTGGGGACAGGGGGAGAAGGGAGCAGTACTTC.

The genes are TRBV28 and TRBJ1-2; maybe TRBD1 (6 bases). The CDR3 spans 11 residues. Germline assignment: CDR1 MDHEN and CDR2 SYDVKM. The germline V and J ends were trimmed by 4 bases and 8 bases, with 8 bases remaining between them. This CDR3 reads CASSSDRGYTF. The CDR3 nucleotides read TGTGCCAGCAGTTCGGACAGAGGCTACACCTTC.

V and J are TRBV30 and TRBJ2-2; perhaps TRBD1 as D (5 bases). This CDR3 has 16 residues. CDR1 is GTSNPN and CDR2 is SVGIG in the germline V gene (reference sequence). V lost 5 bases, J lost 0 bases, and 16 bases lay in between. In nucleotides, the CDR3 is TGTGCCTGGGGGGCGGCGATGAAGTCGAACACCGGGGAGCTGTTTTTT. It is translated as CAWGAAMKSNTGELFF.

The chain recombines TRBV7-2 with TRBJ1-3; D gene uncertain. The CDR3 has 15 amino acids. The germline V gene has CDR1 SGHTA and CDR2 FQGNSA. V shed 1 base and J shed 0 bases, with 7 bases lying between them. CDR3 loop: CASSLVASSGNTIYF. CDR3 DNA: TGTGCCAGCAGCTTAGTCGCCAGCTCTGGAAACACCATATATTTT.

The gene calls are TRBV7-9 and TRBJ2-1; tentatively, D is TRBD1 (6 bases). V lost 1 base and J lost 6, with 13 bases in between. Germline CDR1 and CDR2: SEHNR and FQNEAQ (reference sequence). The CDR3 has 15 residues. This chain's CDR3 is CASSLGGQTSNEQFF. The CDR3 DNA sequence: TGTGCCAGCAGCTTAGGGGGACAAACCTCCAATGAGCAGTTCTTC.

Note on this clone: The junction and the germline gene differ at one end; a read error may be behind it. The gene calls are TRBV15 and TRBJ2-2; 10 bases map to TRBD2. This CDR3 spans 19 amino acids. Germline values: CDR1 LNHNV, CDR2 YYDKDF (reference sequence). CDR3 bases: TGCCCCAAGGGGGCTCTAGCGGGAGTTAGTAGTAGGAACACCGGGGAGCTGTTTTTT. Translating it yields CPKGALAGVSSRNTGELFF.

J is TRBJ1-2 and V is TRBV27; the match to TRBD1 covers 8 bases. The germline gives CDR1 MNHEY, CDR2 SMNVEV (reference sequence). The length of the CDR3 is 14 residues. Trimming cost V 2 bases and J 4 bases; bases outside gene matches: 3. CDR3 DNA sequence: TGTGCCAGCAGTTTACAGGGGGCAGGCTATGGCTACACCTTC. As protein: CASSLQGAGYGYTF.

The chain has TRBV6-5 and TRBJ2-1; maybe TRBD2 (5 bases). Germline V gives CDR1 MNHEY, CDR2 SVGAGI. The CDR3 is made up of 13 amino acids. The V gene lost 6 bases and the J gene lost 4 bases, with 10 bases spanning the gap. The CDR3 nucleotides are TGTGCCAGCAGACGAGCGGTTTACAATGAGCAGTTCTTC. Translating it yields CASRRAVYNEQFF.

The rearrangement uses TRBV19 and TRBJ2-7, with 8 bases matching TRBD1. CDR3 size: 15 residues. CDR1 and CDR2 from the germline V gene are LNHDA and SQIVND (reference sequence). Trimming removed 5 bases from V and 6 bases from J; junction bases left unmatched: 12. CDR3 residues: CASSPTFRGHGEQYF. The CDR3 nucleotides are TGTGCCAGTAGTCCAACATTCAGGGGGCATGGCGAGCAGTACTTC.

DNA of the CDR3: TGTGCCAGCAGCCTTCAGGGGAACACTGAAGCTTTCTTT. Translated, it gives CASSLQGNTEAFF. This chain uses TRBV14 with TRBJ1-1; TRBD1 is a possible D gene (5 bases). CDR1 and CDR2 from the germline V gene are SGHDN and FVKESK. Deletions cut 4 bases from V and 1 base from J, with 7 bases between. The CDR3 is made up of 13 amino acids.

The V and J genes are TRBV14 and TRBJ1-3; D is possibly TRBD1 (6 bases). This CDR3 contains 15 residues. Trimming removed 3 bases from V and 4 bases from J, with 13 bases in between. Germline V CDR1 and CDR2: SGHDN, FVKESK. The CDR3, as DNA: TGTGCCAGCAGCCACAGGGGCTCTCTGGGAAACACCATATATTTT. This sequence encodes CASSHRGSLGNTIYF.

DNA of the CDR3: TGTGCCACCACAGCACTGACAGGGGGTACCGGGGAGCTGTTTTTT. It encodes CATTALTGGTGELFF. The chain recombines TRBV10-3 with TRBJ2-2; 9 nucleotides align to TRBD1. In germline, CDR1 is ENHRY, CDR2 SYGVKD. The CDR3 spans 15 residues. The junction had 11 bases not matched to a gene; V was cut back by 10 bases and J by 5 bases.

The CDR3 nucleotides read TGTGCCTGGGCAGGGAATCTCCAAACCATGAACACTGAAGCTTTCTTT. Residues: CAWAGNLQTMNTEAFF. The chain carries TRBV30 and TRBJ1-1; perhaps TRBD1 as D (5 bases). V was clipped by 5 bases and J by 0 bases, with 19 bases between them. Germline V gives CDR1 GTSNPN, CDR2 SVGIG (reference sequence). The CDR3 totals 16 residues.

This clone was found once. V gene TRBV28 combines with J gene TRBJ2-7, with 8 bases matching TRBD1. V trimming: 1 base; J trimming: 6 bases; junction bases outside the gene matches: 5. The CDR3 extends over 14 amino acids. The germline V gene encodes CDR1 MDHEN and CDR2 SYDVKM. CDR3 amino acids: CASSLFQGASEQYF. The CDR3 region has the DNA TGTGCCAGCAGTTTATTCCAGGGGGCCTCCGAGCAGTACTTC.